This T cell receptor (beta chain) was sequenced during a study of beta chain features in type 1 diabetes. Study observations and caveats: Healthy donors had naive, central memory and Treg TCRB repertoires that appeared less similar than those seen among patients. More deletions and fewer insertions at VDJ junctions were seen in type 1 diabetes patients.

CD45RO/CCR7/CD25/CD127/CD95/CD27 staining was used to isolate CD4+ naive, central memory, regulatory and stem cell-like memory cells by sorting. Each population that was sorted was more than 98% pure. cDNA synthesis used the whole RNA isolate, giving expressed TCRB sequences. Measured with immunoSEQ multiplex PCR; TCRdb has only the in-frame clones, and not every one. The top ten hold under 0.035% of the sample, which has 200,000 to 250,000 clones, 9.6% seen once. This clone was picked up a small number of times. The antigen is undetermined. What was sequenced was naive CD4+ T cells from blood. This sequence originates from a woman younger than 30 in good health.

CDR3 nucleotide sequence: TGTGCCAGCAGCCGACGGGGCGGGAGCTCCTACAATGAGCAGTTCTTC. It codes for CASSRRGGSSYNEQFF. The chain is built from TRBV6-4 and TRBJ2-1; TRBD2 matches at 7 bases. There are 16 residues in the CDR3. Germline V lookup: CDR1 MRHNA, CDR2 SNTAGT. Trimming cost V 6 bases and J 0 bases; bases outside gene matches: 8.